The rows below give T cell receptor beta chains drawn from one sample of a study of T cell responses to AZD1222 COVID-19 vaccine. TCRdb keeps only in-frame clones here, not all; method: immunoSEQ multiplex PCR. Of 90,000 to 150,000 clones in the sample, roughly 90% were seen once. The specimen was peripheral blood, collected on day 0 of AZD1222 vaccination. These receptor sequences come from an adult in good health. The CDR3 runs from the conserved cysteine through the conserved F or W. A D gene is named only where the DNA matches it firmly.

cdr3_nt: TGTGCCAGCAGCAAAATCTCGGACAGGGGGCTTGGCTACACCTTC; cdr3_aa: CASSKISDRGLGYTF; j_call: TRBJ1-2; d_call: NA; v_call: TRBV21-1
cdr3_nt: TGTGCCATCAGTGAGTCCCCGCTAGCGGGAAAGGTTGTAGATACGCAGTATTTT; cdr3_aa: CAISESPLAGKVVDTQYF; j_call: TRBJ2-3; d_call: TRBD2; v_call: TRBV10-3
cdr3_nt: TGTGCCAGCAGCTGGGGACAGATGTACGAGCAGTACTTC; cdr3_aa: CASSWGQMYEQYF; j_call: TRBJ2-7; d_call: TRBD1; v_call: TRBV7-8
cdr3_nt: TGTGCCAGCTCACCGGGACAGTACAATCAGCCCCAGCATTTT; cdr3_aa: CASSPGQYNQPQHF; j_call: TRBJ1-5; d_call: TRBD1; v_call: TRBV18
cdr3_nt: TGTGCCAGCTCACCTTACAGGCCGGAGGACACTGAAGCTTTCTTT; cdr3_aa: CASSPYRPEDTEAFF; j_call: TRBJ1-1; d_call: NA; v_call: TRBV18
cdr3_nt: TGTGCCAGCAGCTCTCAATCCTCTGCCCAGCATTTT; cdr3_aa: CASSSQSSAQHF; j_call: TRBJ1-5; d_call: NA; v_call: TRBV7-6
cdr3_nt: TGTGCCAGCAGCCCCCCAGGGGGCGCCTATGGCTACACCTTC; cdr3_aa: CASSPPGGAYGYTF; j_call: TRBJ1-2; d_call: TRBD1; v_call: TRBV7-9
cdr3_nt: TGTGCCAGCAGCACCCTTTTGGGGGGGGGACGAGATACGCAGTATTTT; cdr3_aa: CASSTLLGGGRDTQYF; j_call: TRBJ2-3; d_call: TRBD2; v_call: TRBV11-2
cdr3_nt: TGTGCCAGCAGTGAAAGGGGTTCAGGGCGGTACGAGCAGTACTTC; cdr3_aa: CASSERGSGRYEQYF; j_call: TRBJ2-7; d_call: NA; v_call: TRBV2
cdr3_nt: TGTGCCAGCAGCGCCGACCTTCTGAACACCGGGGAGCTGTTTTTT; cdr3_aa: CASSADLLNTGELFF; j_call: TRBJ2-2; d_call: NA; v_call: TRBV5-4
cdr3_nt: TGTGCCAGCAGCGTAGTGGGACAGGGTTCGAACACTGAAGCTTTCTTT; cdr3_aa: CASSVVGQGSNTEAFF; j_call: TRBJ1-1; d_call: TRBD1; v_call: TRBV9
cdr3_nt: TGTGCCAGCAGCTTCCGACCGACAGGGAGCTTCCCTAATGAGCAGTTCTTC; cdr3_aa: CASSFRPTGSFPNEQFF; j_call: TRBJ2-1; d_call: TRBD1; v_call: TRBV14
cdr3_nt: TGTGCCAGCTCACCATCGGGGACAGGGGGCTCTACTAACTATGGCTACACCTTC; cdr3_aa: CASSPSGTGGSTNYGYTF; j_call: TRBJ1-2; d_call: TRBD1; v_call: TRBV18
cdr3_nt: TGTGCCTGGAGTGGGACAGGTTTGGACTTC; cdr3_aa: CAWSGTGLDF; j_call: TRBJ1-2; d_call: TRBD1; v_call: TRBV30
cdr3_nt: TGCGCCAGCAGCTTGTTTGGACCAGGGGGGGACTATGGCTACACCTTC; cdr3_aa: CASSLFGPGGDYGYTF; j_call: TRBJ1-2; d_call: TRBD1; v_call: TRBV5-1
cdr3_nt: TGTGCCAGTAGTATAGTCGGCAGAAACTATGGCTACACCTTC; cdr3_aa: CASSIVGRNYGYTF; j_call: TRBJ1-2; d_call: NA; v_call: TRBV19
cdr3_nt: TGTGCCAGCAGCTTACAGGGGCCGTCGGGCGAGCAGTACTTC; cdr3_aa: CASSLQGPSGEQYF; j_call: TRBJ2-7; d_call: NA; v_call: TRBV11-1
cdr3_nt: TGTGCCAGCAGCCGATGGGACAGGGAGAACTATGGCTACACCTTC; cdr3_aa: CASSRWDRENYGYTF; j_call: TRBJ1-2; d_call: TRBD1; v_call: TRBV5-4
cdr3_nt: TGCGCCAGCAGAGGAGCGGTTCAAGAGACCCAGTACTTC; cdr3_aa: CASRGAVQETQYF; j_call: TRBJ2-5; d_call: NA; v_call: TRBV5-1
cdr3_nt: TGTGCCAGCAGTGAACAGGGACAGGGAAGATCTGGCTACACCTTC; cdr3_aa: CASSEQGQGRSGYTF; j_call: TRBJ1-2; d_call: TRBD1; v_call: TRBV25-1